This is a list of T cell receptor beta chains from one sample in a study of cytomegalovirus exposure and HLA in healthy donors. Here immunoSEQ multiplex PCR was the method, and the copy in TCRdb shows in-frame clones only, minus some. Here the sample spans about 200,000 clones, 80% being singletons. The sample was PBMCs. The receptors come from a woman aged 40 to 49 in good health and CMV-seronegative. Each CDR3 is given with its conserved first and last residue. Fields, in order: D gene, V gene, J gene, clone size, CDR3 protein, CDR3 DNA. D genes are given only for firm matches. Part of the rows lack a size; the others show once, few, many or a class for expanded clones.

TRBD1	TRBV29-1	TRBJ1-1	NA	CSVEPDRVNTEAFF	TGCAGCGTTGAACCTGACAGGGTTAACACTGAAGCTTTCTTT
TRBD1	TRBV11-3	TRBJ1-4	NA	CASSPHGQGLEKLFF	TGTGCCAGCAGCCCTCATGGACAGGGTTTGGAAAAACTGTTTTTT
NA	TRBV9	TRBJ1-4	NA	CASSVAGGMNEKLFF	TGTGCCAGCAGCGTAGCCGGGGGAATGAATGAAAAACTGTTTTTT
NA	TRBV27	TRBJ2-1	few	CASARGKEQFF	TGTGCCAGCGCAAGGGGGAAGGAGCAGTTCTTC
TRBD2	TRBV7-3	TRBJ2-1	few	CASSPLAGSYNEQFF	TGTGCCAGCAGCCCACTAGCGGGCTCCTACAATGAGCAGTTCTTC
TRBD1	TRBV5-5	TRBJ1-1	NA	CASSLWGQAEAFF	TGTGCCAGCAGCTTGTGGGGACAGGCTGAAGCTTTCTTT
TRBD1	TRBV7-2	TRBJ1-3	NA	CASSQRDSFSGNTIYF	TGTGCCAGCAGCCAGAGGGACAGCTTCTCTGGAAACACCATATATTTT
NA	TRBV30	TRBJ2-3	few	CAWSVRLWGRSTDTQYF	TGTGCCTGGAGTGTACGACTCTGGGGGAGGAGCACAGATACGCAGTATTTT
NA	TRBV7-2	TRBJ2-7	NA	CASSLKGESYEQYF	TGTGCCAGCAGCTTAAAAGGGGAATCCTACGAGCAGTACTTC
TRBD1	TRBV6-1	TRBJ1-1	NA	CASSAQGMNTEAFF	TGTGCCAGCAGTGCACAGGGGATGAACACTGAAGCTTTCTTT
NA	TRBV27	TRBJ2-5	NA	CASSLIAEGGSRTQYF	TGTGCCAGCAGTTTAATTGCAGAGGGAGGATCACGGACCCAGTACTTC
TRBD2	TRBV2	TRBJ2-2	NA	CASSEGPSGDTGELFF	TGTGCCAGCAGTGAAGGCCCTAGCGGTGACACCGGGGAGCTGTTTTTT
NA	TRBV7-3	TRBJ2-3	few	CASSGQRGSTDTQYF	TGTGCCAGCAGCGGACAGAGGGGGAGCACAGATACGCAGTATTTT
NA	TRBV5-4	TRBJ2-5	NA	CASSLGGTQETQYF	TGTGCCAGCAGCTTGGGCGGGACTCAAGAGACCCAGTACTTC
NA	TRBV2	TRBJ2-1	NA	CASSGISGLPNEQFF	TGTGCCAGCAGTGGTATTAGCGGCCTTCCAAATGAGCAGTTCTTC
NA	TRBV7-9	TRBJ1-1	NA	CSSSEAGGGTEAFF	TGTTCCAGCAGCGAAGCCGGGGGGGGGACTGAAGCTTTCTTT
NA	TRBV27	TRBJ2-1	NA	CASSRTWAEQFF	TGTGCCAGCAGCCGGACTTGGGCCGAGCAGTTCTTC
NA	TRBV4-3	TRBJ2-3	NA	CASSQNSPSTDTQYF	TGCGCCAGCAGCCAAAACTCTCCAAGCACAGATACGCAGTATTTT
TRBD2	TRBV4-1	TRBJ2-1	NA	CASSQASGGRNEQFF	TGCGCCAGCAGCCAAGCGAGTGGCGGGAGGAATGAGCAGTTCTTC
TRBD1	TRBV7-9	TRBJ1-2	NA	CSSSLNTDRDFNGYTF	TGTTCCAGCAGCCTCAATACCGACAGGGATTTCAATGGCTACACCTTC
TRBD2	TRBV7-8	TRBJ2-1	NA	CASSSQTSGSLGEQFF	TGTGCCAGCAGCTCGCAGACTAGCGGGAGCCTGGGTGAGCAGTTCTTC
TRBD1	TRBV28	TRBJ1-1	NA	CASNDRGWTEAFF	TGTGCCAGCAATGACAGGGGTTGGACTGAAGCTTTCTTT
TRBD1	TRBV6-1	TRBJ1-4	once	CASSENRGNEKLFF	TGTGCCAGCAGTGAAAACAGGGGTAATGAAAAACTGTTTTTT
TRBD1	TRBV5-1	TRBJ1-4	NA	CASSLEGTANEKLFF	TGCGCCAGCAGCTTGGAAGGGACAGCTAATGAAAAACTGTTTTTT
NA	TRBV11-3	TRBJ1-4	NA	CASSLAQYEKLFF	TGTGCCAGCAGCTTAGCTCAGTATGAAAAACTGTTTTTT
NA	TRBV12-5	TRBJ1-6	NA	CASGSPLWSQGNSPLHF	TGTGCTAGTGGTTCCCCCCTCTGGTCCCAGGGAAATTCACCCCTCCACTTT
NA	TRBV9	TRBJ1-2	NA	CASQGYGYTF	TGTGCCAGCCAGGGGTATGGCTACACCTTC
NA	TRBV5-6	TRBJ2-2	once	CASSEIGSSAGTGELFF	TGTGCCAGCAGCGAGATTGGGTCTAGCGCGGGCACCGGGGAGCTGTTTTTT
NA	TRBV18	TRBJ1-2	few	CASSPPGVGYGYTF	TGTGCCAGCTCACCACCAGGGGTTGGCTATGGCTACACCTTC
NA	TRBV9	TRBJ2-1	NA	CASSAHLVGGKENEQFF	TGTGCCAGCAGCGCACACCTCGTCGGCGGGAAGGAGAATGAGCAGTTCTTC
NA	TRBV15	TRBJ1-5	NA	CATEERGKPQHF	TGTGCCACCGAGGAACGAGGGAAGCCCCAGCATTTT
NA	TRBV5-4	TRBJ1-1	NA	CASSFTDSYTEAFF	TGTGCCAGCAGCTTTACCGACAGTTACACTGAAGCTTTCTTT
NA	TRBV30	TRBJ1-2	NA	CACPETGNYGYTF	TGTGCCTGCCCCGAGACAGGCAACTATGGCTACACCTTC
TRBD1	TRBV5-6	TRBJ2-5	once	CASSLRPRDSSQETQYF	TGTGCCAGCAGCCTCCGCCCTCGGGACAGCAGCCAAGAGACCCAGTACTTC
TRBD2	TRBV7-2	TRBJ2-6	NA	CASSLAGGRRGGANVLTF	TGTGCCAGCAGCTTAGCGGGCGGGAGGAGGGGTGGGGCCAACGTCCTGACTTTC
TRBD2	TRBV9	TRBJ2-2	NA	CASSVASGRATGELFF	TGTGCCAGCAGCGTAGCTAGCGGGAGAGCCACCGGGGAGCTGTTTTTT
TRBD1	TRBV18	TRBJ1-2	few	CASSPTGSGGYTF	TGTGCCAGCTCACCGACAGGGTCCGGAGGCTACACCTTC
TRBD2	TRBV27	TRBJ2-3	NA	CASRREAGGRSTDTQYF	TGTGCCAGCAGACGGGAGGCGGGAGGGCGGAGCACAGATACGCAGTATTTT
TRBD1	TRBV5-1	TRBJ2-5	few	CASSPPRGQGETQYF	TGCGCCAGCAGCCCACCCCGAGGACAGGGGGAGACCCAGTACTTC
NA	TRBV2	TRBJ1-6	NA	CASTRQNSPLHF	TGTGCCAGCACCAGACAGAATTCACCCCTCCACTTT
TRBD1	TRBV18	TRBJ1-1	once	CASSPGQDTEAFF	TGTGCCAGCTCGCCCGGACAGGACACTGAAGCTTTCTTT
NA	TRBV7-6	TRBJ2-5	NA	CASSLQTRGETQYF	TGTGCCAGCAGCCTCCAAACCAGGGGAGAGACCCAGTACTTC
NA	TRBV5-6	TRBJ1-3	NA	CASSFFRGAGNTIYF	TGTGCCAGCAGCTTCTTTCGCGGGGCAGGAAACACCATATATTTT
TRBD1	TRBV6-5	TRBJ2-7	NA	CASSLIGQGYEQYF	TGTGCCAGCAGTTTGATAGGACAGGGGTACGAGCAGTACTTC
TRBD1	TRBV25-1	TRBJ1-2	NA	CASSIFGQGGGYTF	TGTGCCAGCAGTATTTTCGGACAGGGGGGGGGCTACACCTTC
NA	TRBV5-1	TRBJ1-2	NA	CASSLGGSGGSFDYTF	TGCGCCAGCAGCTTGGGGGGATCGGGAGGCTCCTTCGACTACACCTTC
NA	TRBV5-1	TRBJ2-2	NA	CASSLAWSRANTGELFF	TGCGCCAGCAGCTTGGCGTGGTCACGCGCGAACACCGGGGAGCTGTTTTTT
TRBD1	TRBV28	TRBJ1-3	few	CASSRQGIRNTIYF	TGTGCCAGCAGTAGACAGGGTATCCGAAACACCATATATTTT
NA	TRBV14	TRBJ2-6	NA	CASSQGDAGPGANVLTF	TGTGCCAGCAGCCAAGGCGATGCAGGGCCTGGGGCCAACGTCCTGACTTTC
NA	TRBV6-1	TRBJ1-2	NA	CASRLQVAFYGYTF	TGTGCCAGCAGATTACAGGTGGCATTCTATGGCTACACCTTC
TRBD1	TRBV4-3	TRBJ2-3	once	CASSQGQGRTDTQYF	TGCGCCAGCAGCCAAGGACAGGGGAGGACAGATACGCAGTATTTT
TRBD2	TRBV9	TRBJ2-1	NA	CASSVDTSGSGKFF	TGTGCCAGCAGCGTAGATACTAGCGGGAGCGGCAAATTCTTC
NA	TRBV9	TRBJ2-3	NA	CASTLTWERADTQYF	TGTGCCAGCACCCTCACATGGGAGAGAGCAGATACGCAGTATTTT
NA	TRBV30	TRBJ2-3	NA	CAQDGVLFTDTQYF	TGTGCTCAAGACGGGGTTCTCTTCACAGATACGCAGTATTTT
TRBD2	TRBV9	TRBJ2-5	NA	CASSAGLAGVGQETQYF	TGTGCCAGCAGCGCCGGACTAGCGGGAGTAGGCCAAGAGACCCAGTACTTC
TRBD1	TRBV18	TRBJ1-1	NA	CASSPGQENTEAFF	TGTGCCAGCTCACCGGGACAGGAGAACACTGAAGCTTTCTTT
NA	TRBV19	TRBJ1-2	NA	CASSDLGRAYGYTF	TGTGCCAGTTCCGATTTGGGCAGGGCCTATGGCTACACCTTC
NA	TRBV19	TRBJ2-4	NA	CASSIGRQVLAKNIQYF	TGTGCCAGTAGTATAGGGAGACAGGTCCTAGCCAAAAACATTCAGTACTTC
TRBD1	TRBV6-5	TRBJ1-2	once	CASSRDSAGDGYTF	TGTGCCAGCAGCCGGGACAGCGCGGGTGATGGCTACACCTTC
NA	TRBV4-3	TRBJ1-3	NA	CASSRRIGVTGNTIYF	TGCGCCAGCAGCCGAAGGATAGGGGTTACTGGAAACACCATATATTTT